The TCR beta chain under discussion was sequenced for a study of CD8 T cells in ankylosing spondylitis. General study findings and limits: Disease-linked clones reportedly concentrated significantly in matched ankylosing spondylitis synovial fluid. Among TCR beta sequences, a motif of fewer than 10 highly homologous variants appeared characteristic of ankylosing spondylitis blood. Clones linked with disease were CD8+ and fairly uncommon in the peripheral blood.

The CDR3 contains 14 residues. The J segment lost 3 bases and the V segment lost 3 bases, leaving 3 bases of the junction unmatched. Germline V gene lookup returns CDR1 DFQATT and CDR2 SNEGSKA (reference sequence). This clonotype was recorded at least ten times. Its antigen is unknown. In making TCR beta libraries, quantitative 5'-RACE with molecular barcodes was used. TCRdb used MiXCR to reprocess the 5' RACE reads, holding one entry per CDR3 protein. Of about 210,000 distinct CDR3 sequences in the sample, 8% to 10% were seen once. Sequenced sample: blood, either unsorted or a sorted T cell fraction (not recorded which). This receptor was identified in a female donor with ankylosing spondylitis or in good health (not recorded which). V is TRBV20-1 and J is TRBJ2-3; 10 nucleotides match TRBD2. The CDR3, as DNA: TGCAGTGCTAGCCAGACTAGCGGGACAGATACGCAGTATTTT. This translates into CSASQTSGTDTQYF.